This entry is about one TCR beta chain. Its recognized antigen is unknown. Base qualities are missing; no much larger clone stands one base away. The data derive from a study of blood T cell repertoires in COVID-19 (TCRdb year 2020). Regarding the study in general: Samples covering the acute and convalescent phases of COVID-19 were provided by collaborators in the United States, Italy and Spain. A freely available public database, intended as a resource for researchers studying the immune response to SARS-CoV-2, is where the repertoires were released. The material from the prospective study consisted of cDNA or gDNA derived from T cells, B-cell-depleted T cells, or PBMCs. Subjects who had been exposed to COVID-19, were actively infected with it, or had recovered from it provided the deeply sampled blood TCRbeta repertoires that made up the dataset. HLA class I and class II types, where available, came from metadata supplied by the sample provider rather than from assay-based typing. A de-identified subject ID, COVID-19 status, age in years and sex were almost always included in the sample metadata. The samples were drawn from two sources: the first 160 participants of the ongoing ImmuneRACE study, and over 1,000 subjects contributed by 6 global collaborators. The paper's findings and limits, for the study overall: How much clinical and demographic metadata was included differed by source and by participant, and the metadata was provided uncurated.

TCRbeta CDR3 regions were amplified from genomic DNA by means of the immunoSEQ Assay, a bias-controlled multiplex PCR. In the original analysis: Within the assay, amplification of reference gene primers was used to estimate how many nucleated cells each sample contained. Sequence reads were collapsed and filtered to measure the absolute abundance of every unique TCRbeta CDR3 rearrangement. For each sample, productive Simpson clonality was calculated by taking the square root of Simpson's diversity index across productive rearrangements. Entries here come from immuneACCESS through TCRdb and include only in-frame sequences with V and J called. Some clones fail to appear in such tables; in the studies checked, an unresolved V gene covers under half of the shortfall, and the cause of the remainder is unknown. The V and J calls and clone size were taken over from that table, and D and trimming were inferred from the DNA. For this sample there are around 330,000 clones; around 89% appear just once. In total, the top ten clones hold approximately 4% of the sample.

Each collaborating institution followed its own protocols to collect whole blood in K2EDTA tubes. Collaborator samples were shipped for TCRbeta analysis as frozen whole blood, isolated PBMCs, or DNA extracted from either sample type. Compared with germline, V lacks 0 bases and J lacks 0 bases; bases without a gene match: 17. According to the germline V gene, CDR1 reads LGHNA and CDR2 reads YNFKEQ. From the cysteine up to the phenylalanine, the CDR3 has a length of 21 residues. Only the CDR3 DNA is retained, 63 bases long and in frame from the first base. The receptor was isolated from a woman aged 50 to 60 with active or convalescent COVID-19. Sequencing was carried out using peripheral blood. The sequence is built from TRBV4-2 and TRBJ2-4; TRBD1 aligns with 7 central bases. CDR3 reads: CASSQELDRATPGVAKNIQYF. The sequence in DNA is TGTGCCAGCAGCCAAGAGCTTGACAGGGCCACCCCAGGGGTAGCCAAAAACATTCAGTACTTC.